This TCR beta chain was identified in a study of T cells in Graves' hyperthyroidism and ophthalmopathy. Study-level points and caveats: In the analysis, a 13 V-J model separated ophthalmopathy from stable hyperthyroidism.

RNA transcripts were the template for amplifying TCR beta CDR3 regions. With the HTBI primer set, the TCR CDR3 went through a first round of RT-PCR. A single record per CDR3 protein comes from TCRdb applying MiXCR to the multiplex PCR reads. The sample has about 290,000 distinct CDR3 sequences, about 14% seen once. The CDR3 runs 12 residues. CDR1 and CDR2 (germline): MNHEY, SMNVEV (reference sequence). With 5 bases clipped from V and 12 bases from J, the junction kept 3 bases outside the gene matches. Many counts were recorded for this clonotype. Its antigen is unknown. This clonotype was obtained from a woman in her 30s with Graves' hyperthyroidism that later progressed to Graves' ophthalmopathy. The chain employs TRBV27 and TRBJ2-1, with 11 bases aligning to TRBD2. Sequenced: blood. DNA for the CDR3: TGTGCCAGCAGTCTAGCGGGAGGCGCGCAGTTCTTC. This sequence encodes CASSLAGGAQFF.